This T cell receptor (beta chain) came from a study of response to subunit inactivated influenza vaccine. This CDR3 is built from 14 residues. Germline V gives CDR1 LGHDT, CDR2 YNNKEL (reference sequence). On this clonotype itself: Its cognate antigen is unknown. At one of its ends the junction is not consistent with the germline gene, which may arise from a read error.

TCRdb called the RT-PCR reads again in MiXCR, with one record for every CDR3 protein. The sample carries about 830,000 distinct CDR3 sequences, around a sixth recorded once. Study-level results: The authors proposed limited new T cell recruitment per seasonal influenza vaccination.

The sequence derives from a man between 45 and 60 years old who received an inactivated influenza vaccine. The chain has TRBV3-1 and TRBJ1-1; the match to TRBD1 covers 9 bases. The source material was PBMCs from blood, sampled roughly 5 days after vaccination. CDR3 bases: TGTGCCAGCACCGGGACAGGGACAAACATTGAAGCTTTCTTT. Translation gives CASTGTGTNIEAFF.